Listed below are T cell receptor beta chains from one sample, sequenced in a study of glioma-infiltrating T cells after dendritic cell vaccination. The method was immunoSEQ multiplex PCR; TCRdb's version includes in-frame clones alone and lacks a portion of them. The repertoire consists of about 50,000 clones, with around 91% occurring once and the leading ten covering 5% to 6%. The source was blood, collected after dendritic cell vaccination. These receptors all come from a human donor with glioblastoma. The CDR3 runs from the conserved cysteine through the conserved F or W. D genes are given only for firm matches. Size values are once, few and many counts, or a class for expanded clones, and some rows have none.

TGCGCCAGCAGCCAAGGAGGGGGCAGAGAGACCCAGTACTTC	CASSQGGGRETQYF	once	TRBD1	TRBV4-1	TRBJ2-5
TGTGCCAGCAGCTTTTTAACCGGGGAGCTGTTTTTT	CASSFLTGELFF	.	.	TRBV7-6	TRBJ2-2
TGTGCCAGCTCACCGACAGGAGAAGGAAACACCATATATTTT	CASSPTGEGNTIYF	few	.	TRBV18	TRBJ1-3
TGTGCCAGAAGCTCCCGGACCGTTGCAGCGGGAGGGAGCTCCTACAATGAGCAGTTCTTC	CARSSRTVAAGGSSYNEQFF	.	.	TRBV7-5	TRBJ2-1
TGTGCCAGCAGCTTAGTTTTCGGGACTGAAGCTTTCTTT	CASSLVFGTEAFF	.	.	TRBV7-2	TRBJ1-1
TGTGCCAGCAGTTTATTCGGGGGGCTGAGGACTGAAGCTTTCTTT	CASSLFGGLRTEAFF	.	.	TRBV27	TRBJ1-1
TGTGCCAGCAGTGGACTAGCGGGAGGGCCTAGGGAGCAGTTCTTC	CASSGLAGGPREQFF	.	TRBD2	TRBV6-4	TRBJ2-1
TGTGCCAGCAGCTTAGTGGCTAGCGGGAGGTCGGTGCAGTTCTTC	CASSLVASGRSVQFF	.	TRBD2	TRBV7-9	TRBJ2-1
TGCGCCAGCAGCACGCTAGCGGGTGGCACAGATACGCAGTATTTT	CASSTLAGGTDTQYF	few	TRBD2	TRBV4-3	TRBJ2-3
TGTGCCAGTAGTATAGGCGGGGGGCCTGCTGGCTACACCTTC	CASSIGGGPAGYTF	.	.	TRBV19	TRBJ1-2
TGTGCCAGCAGATCGAGCCGGGGGATCTACGAGCAGTACTTC	CASRSSRGIYEQYF	once	.	TRBV6-5	TRBJ2-7
TGTGCCAGCAGTGAACCAGCGGGAGTGGGCACCGGGGAGCTGTTTTTT	CASSEPAGVGTGELFF	once	TRBD2	TRBV2	TRBJ2-2
TGTGCCAGCAGCGTACCTCAATTCACTAGCGGGAGAGTAAGGCAGTTCTTC	CASSVPQFTSGRVRQFF	.	TRBD2	TRBV9	TRBJ2-1
TGTGCCAGCAGTCCGGGACAGGGGAATGAAAAACTGTTTTTT	CASSPGQGNEKLFF	.	TRBD1	TRBV2	TRBJ1-4
TGTGCCATCAGTTCAACAGGAGTTAACTATGGCTACACCTTC	CAISSTGVNYGYTF	.	.	TRBV10-3	TRBJ1-2
TGTGCCAGCTCACCAACGAGCTTCTCTGGAAACACCATATATTTT	CASSPTSFSGNTIYF	.	.	TRBV18	TRBJ1-3
TGTGCCAGCAGCTTAGATCAAGGCAGGGAAGCTTTCTTT	CASSLDQGREAFF	.	.	TRBV11-3	TRBJ1-1
TGTGCCAGCAGTGCCACCGGGACAGGGGGTGGCTACACCTTC	CASSATGTGGGYTF	.	TRBD1	TRBV6-5	TRBJ1-2
TGTGCCAGCAGCTCCAGGGGGGATCAGCCCCAGCATTTT	CASSSRGDQPQHF	.	TRBD1	TRBV7-2	TRBJ1-5
TGTGCCAGCAGCCTTAGGACTAGCGGGAGTTCAGATACGCAGTATTTT	CASSLRTSGSSDTQYF	once	TRBD2	TRBV5-4	TRBJ2-3
TGCAGCGTTGAGGGGTCTAGCGGGACCAACGAGCAGTACTTC	CSVEGSSGTNEQYF	once	TRBD2	TRBV29-1	TRBJ2-7
TGTGCCACCAGCAGTCTCAGGGCTGGCGAGCAGTACTTC	CATSSLRAGEQYF	.	.	TRBV15	TRBJ2-7
TGCGCCAGCAGCGGGACTAGCGGGAAGAATGAGCAGTTCTTC	CASSGTSGKNEQFF	.	TRBD2	TRBV4-1	TRBJ2-1
TGTGCCAGCAGTTTGAATCCAGGGATCTACGAGCAGTACTTC	CASSLNPGIYEQYF	.	.	TRBV28	TRBJ2-7
TGTGCCACCCGCGCCAGGGTCGGAGATACGCAGTATTTT	CATRARVGDTQYF	.	.	TRBV2	TRBJ2-3
TGTGCCTGGAGTCTCCTCCGGAGCTCCTACAATGAGCAGTTCTTC	CAWSLLRSSYNEQFF	few	.	TRBV30	TRBJ2-1
TGTGCCAGCGACCGAAGCGGGAGCTCCTACAATGAGCAGTTCTTC	CASDRSGSSYNEQFF	.	TRBD2	TRBV9	TRBJ2-1
TGTGCCAGCAGTTCGCAGAGGACTAGCGGGAGATTCGCCTACAATGAGCAGTTCTTC	CASSSQRTSGRFAYNEQFF	.	TRBD2	TRBV28	TRBJ2-1
TGTGCCAGCAGCTTGTTAGGAGGGGTTAGCGGGAACATTCAGTACTTC	CASSLLGGVSGNIQYF	.	TRBD2	TRBV5-5	TRBJ2-4
TGTGCTAGTGCCTGGAGTATCAGCTCCATGGATACGCAGTATTTT	CASAWSISSMDTQYF	.	.	TRBV12-5	TRBJ2-3
TGCAGCGTTGTCTGGCCGGGAGGCTATGGCTACACCTTC	CSVVWPGGYGYTF	.	.	TRBV29-1	TRBJ1-2
TGTGCCAGCACCCCGGCCCGTGGAGCTGAAGCTTTCTTT	CASTPARGAEAFF	.	.	TRBV7-9	TRBJ1-1
TGTGCCAGCAGCCCCAAGACAGGGACTGAAGCTTTCTTT	CASSPKTGTEAFF	.	TRBD1	TRBV11-2	TRBJ1-1
TGCGCCAGCAGCTTGGCCTCCGGGTCTGGGGCCAACGTCCTGACTTTC	CASSLASGSGANVLTF	.	.	TRBV5-1	TRBJ2-6
TGTGCCATCAGCGGGACTAGCGGGAGTTATGAGCAGTTCTTC	CAISGTSGSYEQFF	.	TRBD2	TRBV10-3	TRBJ2-1
TGTGCCAGCAGCCGAGACAGGGGGCTCGGCTACACCTTC	CASSRDRGLGYTF	.	TRBD1	TRBV7-2	TRBJ1-2
TGCGCCAGCTCAGATCAGCCCCAGCATTTT	CASSDQPQHF	.	.	TRBV5-1	TRBJ1-5
TGTGCCAGCAGCCTTGGACAGACCGTGACAGATACGCAGTATTTT	CASSLGQTVTDTQYF	.	.	TRBV4-2	TRBJ2-3
TGTGCCAGCACATTAGCGGGTAACACTGAAGCTTTCTTT	CASTLAGNTEAFF	few	.	TRBV6-5	TRBJ1-1
TGTGCCAGCAGTCTCAACTCGGGTGGTAGGGAGACCCAGTACTTC	CASSLNSGGRETQYF	.	.	TRBV6-5	TRBJ2-5
TGTGCCAGCAGTCGACAGGGTTTTTCGTATGGCTACACCTTC	CASSRQGFSYGYTF	.	TRBD1	TRBV28	TRBJ1-2
TGCGCCAGCAGCCTGGGACTAGCGGGGGGAAGCTCCTACGAGCAGTACTTC	CASSLGLAGGSSYEQYF	once	TRBD2	TRBV5-1	TRBJ2-7
TGTGCCAGCAGCAGACAGGGGGCGGGTGAAGCTTTCTTT	CASSRQGAGEAFF	once	TRBD1	TRBV27	TRBJ1-1
TGTGCCAGCAGCCTCCCCCCGGGACAGAACTATGGCTACACCTTC	CASSLPPGQNYGYTF	.	TRBD1	TRBV28	TRBJ1-2
TGTGCCAGCAGTCCCCGGACAGGGGGCGGCATTCAGTACTTC	CASSPRTGGGIQYF	few	TRBD1	TRBV6-6	TRBJ2-4
TGTGCCTGGAGCAGGGTAAGGGGAGAGCAGTACTTC	CAWSRVRGEQYF	.	.	TRBV30	TRBJ2-7
TGCGCCAGCAGCACCCGGGACAGAGCAAGCAATCAGCCCCAGCATTTT	CASSTRDRASNQPQHF	.	TRBD1	TRBV4-1	TRBJ1-5
TGTGCCAGCAGTCGCACTAGCCGGGACTACCTCTACAATGAGCAGTTCTTC	CASSRTSRDYLYNEQFF	.	TRBD2	TRBV28	TRBJ2-1
TGCGCCAGCAGCCTAGTGGGAGATCAGCCCCAGCATTTT	CASSLVGDQPQHF	.	.	TRBV4-1	TRBJ1-5
TGTGCCAGTACCCTCGAAGCTTTTTCTGGAAACACCATATATTTT	CASTLEAFSGNTIYF	.	.	TRBV19	TRBJ1-3
TGTGCCACCAGCAGAGGGGACAGTAGCACAGATACGCAGTATTTT	CATSRGDSSTDTQYF	.	TRBD1	TRBV15	TRBJ2-3
TGTGCCAGCAGAACCCAGTTGACAGGGAGTACTCAGCCCCAGCATTTT	CASRTQLTGSTQPQHF	.	TRBD1	TRBV2	TRBJ1-5
TGTGCTAGCAGCCCCTCGGGACAGGGTTCCGGGGAGCTGTTTTTT	CASSPSGQGSGELFF	.	TRBD1	TRBV7-7	TRBJ2-2
TGTGCCAGCAGTCGGGTAGCCAGTTTGGTTGAGCAGTTCTTC	CASSRVASLVEQFF	.	.	TRBV6-4	TRBJ2-1
TGTGCCTGGAGTGTTGGGACAGGGAATCAGCCCCAGCATTTT	CAWSVGTGNQPQHF	.	TRBD1	TRBV30	TRBJ1-5
TGTGCCAGCAGCGTATCCGCGACAGGCCTTACTGAAGAGACCCAGTACTTC	CASSVSATGLTEETQYF	.	.	TRBV9	TRBJ2-5
TGTGCCAGCAGGGGGGGGGTCGAAGCTTTCTTT	CASRGGVEAFF	.	.	TRBV28	TRBJ1-1